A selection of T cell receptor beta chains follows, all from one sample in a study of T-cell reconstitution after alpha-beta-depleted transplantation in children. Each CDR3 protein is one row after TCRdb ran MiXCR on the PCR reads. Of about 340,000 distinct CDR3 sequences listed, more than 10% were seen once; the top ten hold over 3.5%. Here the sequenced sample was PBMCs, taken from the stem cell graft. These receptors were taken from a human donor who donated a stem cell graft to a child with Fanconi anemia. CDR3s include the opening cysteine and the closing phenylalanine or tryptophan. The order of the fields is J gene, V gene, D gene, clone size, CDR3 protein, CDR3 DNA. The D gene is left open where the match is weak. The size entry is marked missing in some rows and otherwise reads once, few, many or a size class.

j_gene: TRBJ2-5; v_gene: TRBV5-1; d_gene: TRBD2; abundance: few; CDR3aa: CASSLGASGGEETQYF; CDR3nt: TGCGCCAGCAGCTTGGGCGCTAGCGGGGGGGAAGAGACCCAGTACTTC
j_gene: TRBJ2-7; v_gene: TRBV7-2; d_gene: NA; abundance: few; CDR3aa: CASSLISVYEQYF; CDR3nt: TGTGCCAGCAGCTTAATCAGCGTTTACGAGCAGTACTTC
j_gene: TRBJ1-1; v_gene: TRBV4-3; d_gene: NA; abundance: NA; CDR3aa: CASSQDGGARTEAFF; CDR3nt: TGCGCCAGCAGCCAAGATGGGGGGGCGCGAACTGAAGCTTTCTTT
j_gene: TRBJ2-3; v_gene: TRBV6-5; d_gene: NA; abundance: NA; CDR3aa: CASSYSIREGGTDTQYF; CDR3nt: TGTGCCAGCAGTTACTCGATTAGGGAAGGGGGCACAGATACGCAGTATTTT
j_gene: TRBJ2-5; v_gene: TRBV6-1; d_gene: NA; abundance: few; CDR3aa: CASSDKRAGTQYF; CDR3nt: TGTGCCAGCAGTGATAAGAGGGCAGGGACCCAGTACTTC
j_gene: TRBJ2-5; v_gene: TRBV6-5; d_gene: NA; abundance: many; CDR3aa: CASSSSTGVQETQYF; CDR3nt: TGTGCCAGCAGCTCTTCTACCGGGGTCCAAGAGACCCAGTACTTC
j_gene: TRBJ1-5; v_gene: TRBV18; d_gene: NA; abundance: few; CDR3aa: CASSPATNQPQHF; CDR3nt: TGTGCCAGCTCACCGGCTACCAATCAGCCCCAGCATTTT
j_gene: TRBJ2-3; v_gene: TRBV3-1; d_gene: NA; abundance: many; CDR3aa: CASSPEGVWEFTDTQYF; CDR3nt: TGTGCCAGCAGCCCCGAAGGGGTCTGGGAATTTACAGATACGCAGTATTTT
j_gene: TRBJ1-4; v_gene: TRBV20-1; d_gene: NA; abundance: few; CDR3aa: CSASGAATNEKLFF; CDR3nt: TGCAGTGCTAGTGGCGCAGCAACTAATGAAAAACTGTTTTTT
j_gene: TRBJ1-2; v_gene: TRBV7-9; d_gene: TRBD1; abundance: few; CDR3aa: CASSLATGYNYGYTF; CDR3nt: TGTGCCAGCAGCTTAGCGACAGGGTATAACTATGGCTACACCTTC
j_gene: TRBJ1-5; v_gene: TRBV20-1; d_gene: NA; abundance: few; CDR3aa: CSAVGLGINQPQHF; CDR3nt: TGCAGTGCGGTCGGGCTGGGGATCAATCAGCCCCAGCATTTT
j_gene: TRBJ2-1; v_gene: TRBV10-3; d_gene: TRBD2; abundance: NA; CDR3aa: CAISSGSTNEQFF; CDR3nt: TGTGCCATCAGCAGCGGGAGTACCAATGAGCAGTTCTTC
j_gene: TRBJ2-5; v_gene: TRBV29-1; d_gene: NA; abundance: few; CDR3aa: CSAGTLETQYF; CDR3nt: TGCAGCGCCGGGACCTTAGAGACCCAGTACTTC
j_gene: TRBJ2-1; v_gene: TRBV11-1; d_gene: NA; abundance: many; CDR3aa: CASSTGHADYNEQFF; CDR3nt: TGTGCCAGCAGTACGGGCCATGCTGACTACAATGAGCAGTTCTTC
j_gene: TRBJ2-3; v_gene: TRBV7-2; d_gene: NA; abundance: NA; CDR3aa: CASSQPRDTQYF; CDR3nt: TGTGCCAGCAGCCAACCCCGGGATACGCAGTATTTT
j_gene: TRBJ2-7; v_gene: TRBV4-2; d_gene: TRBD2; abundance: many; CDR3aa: CASSQVAGLYEQYF; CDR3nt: TGTGCCAGCAGCCAAGTAGCGGGGCTCTACGAGCAGTACTTC
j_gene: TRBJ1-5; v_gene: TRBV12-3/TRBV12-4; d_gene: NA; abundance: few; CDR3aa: CASSLDRTIGPQHF; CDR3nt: TGTGCCAGCAGTTTAGACCGTACTATTGGGCCCCAGCATTTT
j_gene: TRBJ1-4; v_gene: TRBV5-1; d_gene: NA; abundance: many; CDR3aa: CASSPGTRGIEKLFF; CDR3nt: TGCGCCAGCAGCCCTGGGACGAGAGGTATTGAAAAACTGTTTTTT
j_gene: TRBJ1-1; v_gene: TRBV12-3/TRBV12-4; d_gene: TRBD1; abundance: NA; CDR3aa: CASSLLQGAEAFF; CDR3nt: TGTGCCAGCAGTTTGTTACAGGGGGCTGAAGCTTTCTTT
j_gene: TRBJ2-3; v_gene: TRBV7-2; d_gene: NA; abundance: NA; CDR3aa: CASSLAAVSTDTQYF; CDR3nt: TGTGCCAGCAGCTTAGCGGCGGTTAGCACAGATACGCAGTATTTT
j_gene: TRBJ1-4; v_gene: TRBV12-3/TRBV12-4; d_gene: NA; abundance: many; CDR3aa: CASSLKGREKLFF; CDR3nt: TGTGCCAGCAGTTTAAAGGGGAGAGAAAAACTGTTTTTT
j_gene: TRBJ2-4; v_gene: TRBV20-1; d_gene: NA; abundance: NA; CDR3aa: CSAPRALPGDIQYF; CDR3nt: TGCAGTGCTCCCAGGGCCTTACCGGGAGACATTCAGTACTTC
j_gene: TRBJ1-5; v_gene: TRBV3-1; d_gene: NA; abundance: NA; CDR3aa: CASSQVGGVNQPQHF; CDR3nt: TGTGCCAGCAGCCAAGTTGGCGGGGTCAATCAGCCCCAGCATTTT
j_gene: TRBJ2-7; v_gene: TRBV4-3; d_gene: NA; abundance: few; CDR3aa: CASSQDRAGNDEQYF; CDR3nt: TGCGCCAGCAGCCAAGATAGGGCAGGGAACGACGAGCAGTACTTC
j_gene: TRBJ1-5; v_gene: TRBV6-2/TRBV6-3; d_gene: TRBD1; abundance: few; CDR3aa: CANCNRTGRVEPQHF; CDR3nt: TGTGCCAATTGCAATCGGACAGGGCGTGTGGAGCCCCAGCATTTT
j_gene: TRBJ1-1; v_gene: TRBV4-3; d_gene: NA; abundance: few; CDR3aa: CASSSGGMVTEAFF; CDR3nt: TGCGCCAGCAGCTCCGGAGGTATGGTCACTGAAGCTTTCTTT
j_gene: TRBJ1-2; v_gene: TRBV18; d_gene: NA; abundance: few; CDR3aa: CASSPPITYGYTF; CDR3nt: TGTGCCAGCTCACCACCCATCACCTATGGCTACACCTTC
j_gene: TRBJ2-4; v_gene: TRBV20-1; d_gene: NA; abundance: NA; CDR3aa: CSARDRKGVDIQYF; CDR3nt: TGCAGTGCTAGAGATCGAAAAGGGGTGGACATTCAGTACTTC
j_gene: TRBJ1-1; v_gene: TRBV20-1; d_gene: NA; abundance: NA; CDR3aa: CSARPHRGVTEAFF; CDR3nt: TGCAGTGCTAGACCCCACCGGGGCGTGACTGAAGCTTTCTTT
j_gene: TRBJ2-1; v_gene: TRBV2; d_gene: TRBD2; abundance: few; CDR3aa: CASSQLAGGQNEQFF; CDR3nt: TGTGCCAGCAGTCAACTAGCGGGGGGGCAGAATGAGCAGTTCTTC
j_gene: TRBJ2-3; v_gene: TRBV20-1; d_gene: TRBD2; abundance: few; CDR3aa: CSARDPWNGGADTQYF; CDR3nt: TGCAGTGCTAGAGATCCCTGGAACGGGGGGGCAGATACGCAGTATTTT
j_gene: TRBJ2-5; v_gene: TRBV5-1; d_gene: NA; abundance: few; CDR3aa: CASSPLGTTQETQYF; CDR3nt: TGCGCCAGCAGCCCTCTTGGAACGACGCAAGAGACCCAGTACTTC
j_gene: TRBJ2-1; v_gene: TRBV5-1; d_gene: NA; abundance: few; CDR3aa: CASSLTDHRNEQFF; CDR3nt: TGCGCCAGCAGCTTGACGGACCACAGGAATGAGCAGTTCTTC
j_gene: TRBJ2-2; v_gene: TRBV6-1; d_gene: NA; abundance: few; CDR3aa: CASSEAVAGLGDGELFF; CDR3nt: TGTGCCAGCAGTGAAGCGGTGGCAGGGCTTGGCGACGGGGAGCTGTTTTTT
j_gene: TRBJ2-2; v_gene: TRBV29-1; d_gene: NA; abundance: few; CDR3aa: CSALVIANTGELFF; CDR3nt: TGCAGCGCCCTGGTTATCGCGAACACCGGGGAGCTGTTTTTT
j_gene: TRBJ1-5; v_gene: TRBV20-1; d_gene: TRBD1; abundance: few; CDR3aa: CSAKGQGGNQPQHF; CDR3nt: TGCAGTGCCAAGGGACAGGGAGGCAATCAGCCCCAGCATTTT
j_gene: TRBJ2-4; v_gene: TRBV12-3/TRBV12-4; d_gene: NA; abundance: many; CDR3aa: CASSVHMTPNIQYF; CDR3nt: TGTGCCAGCAGCGTCCACATGACCCCAAACATTCAGTACTTC